A selection of T cell receptor beta chains follows, all from one sample in a study of T cell repertoires in cytomegalovirus infection. TCRdb called the reads again in MiXCR, with one record for every CDR3 protein. Found here are roughly 990,000 distinct CDR3 sequences, 30% to 40% of them singletons; the top ten hold under 15%. Their target antigens are unknown. Sequenced material: cultured CD8+ T cells from PBMCs, taken from culture after CMV antigen stimulation. All receptors come from a human donor in good health (CMV status not recorded). Some clones in this sample may be carry-over from other donors' samples. The conserved cysteine and the conserved F or W are not part of the CDR3 here. Clone sizes are given selectively: once, few, many, or a class where the clone is expanded.

V gene | clone size | CDR3 protein
TRBV5-6 | - | ASSLGRWTYNEQF
TRBV10-3 | few | AIRTRNNEQF
TRBV7-2 | many | ASSFVALFNTGELF
TRBV2 | - | ASSGRTEQF
TRBV28 | - | ASSFRGGPEPQH
TRBV7-9 | - | ASSSRSGLVTEAF
TRBV6-1 | - | ASSPLGRRRSPLH
TRBV6-2/TRBV6-3 | - | ATILTGGGYNEQF
TRBV4-3 | few | ASTSRDGEIAKNIQY
TRBV7-9 | - | ASSHRNPWAEKLF
TRBV20-1 | - | SARPPGQTNTEAF
TRBV4-2 | few | ASSQERGQTYEQY
TRBV12-3/TRBV12-4 | - | ASREQGADTEAF
TRBV7-9 | - | ASSHTGREILIYGYT
TRBV27 | - | ASSRYSQETQY
TRBV27 | - | ASNPGLAGHNEQF
TRBV6-4 | few | ASSDGLIHEQF
TRBV15 | - | ATSRDGQEETQY
TRBV19 | - | ASSPPGPNNSPLH
TRBV24-1 | few | ATSDLRPGQGSGELF
TRBV29-1 | - | SVEGAARRDEQF
TRBV2 | - | ASSERQGVNQPQH
TRBV9 | - | ASSVAPGPNYGYT
TRBV20-1 | - | SARDPGQLTYEQY
TRBV12-5 | - | ASGLGTASFTDTQY
TRBV4-2 | - | ASSQGQHPYNEQF
TRBV7-8 | - | ASSPRDREVGELF
TRBV11-2 | - | ASSPEGGAHLWYNEQF
TRBV12-3/TRBV12-4 | - | ASTPSSTDTQY
TRBV11-2 | - | ASSLDDRYRQETQY
TRBV15 | few | ATRESGGFYNEQF
TRBV20-1 | - | SADHHAGEYTDTQY
TRBV12-3/TRBV12-4 | - | ASSFPHLGGTGVH
TRBV4-1 | - | ASGQVSDSTFAYEQY
TRBV3-1 | - | ASSFRTSGFYEQY
TRBV6-5 | - | ASSYSRVGYNEQF
TRBV27 | - | AREDREGAF
TRBV6-4 | - | ASSGTHNTGELF
TRBV7-3 | - | ASSAPDTSTGELF
TRBV11-1 | - | ASSLRDGVGAEAF
TRBV7-6 | many | ASSLVPKNIQY
TRBV6-1 | many | ASSPLDSSDTQY
TRBV7-8 | many | ASSPGRGQLIPGELF
TRBV7-8 | few | ASSPWTDSYNSPLH